This T cell receptor beta chain originates from a study of T cell changes during pregnancy in multiple sclerosis. Profiled with immunoSEQ multiplex PCR; TCRdb holds only in-frame clones, not every one. Of about 130,000 clones detected, 90% to 96% appear once; the ten largest clones hold 0.4% to 0.5%. J gave up 5 bases and V 6 bases, and 6 bases lay outside the gene matches. Germline-derived CDR1 and CDR2 are LNHDA and SQIVND (reference sequence). This CDR3 has 13 amino acids. This clone was seen a single time. The sequence was obtained from a female donor with multiple sclerosis, enrolled in a pregnancy study. Sequencing was performed on peripheral blood, taken after pregnancy. V usage is TRBV19 and J usage is TRBJ2-5; 7 nucleotides match TRBD1. The CDR3 loop is CASRNRGEETQYF. The DNA for the CDR3 is TGTGCCAGTAGGAACAGGGGCGAGGAGACCCAGTACTTC.